This T cell receptor (beta chain) was found in a study of CD8+CD57+ T cells in acquired aplastic anemia. In the study overall: The average for DNA from sorted CD4+ and CD8+ cells was 3 to 4 ug.

General study points: Patients and controls were found to share more than 25 CD8+ CDR3 sequences. Significant differences in CD8+ Simpson's diversity were not observed between patients and controls.

The template for TCR beta VDJ and CDR3 sequence profiling was genomic DNA. One entry per CDR3 protein results from TCRdb running MiXCR on the reads. The sample has about 210,000 distinct CDR3 sequences; over 55% are singletons. A note on this clonotype: Its cognate antigen is unknown.

V lost 5 bases and J 4 bases, leaving 15 bases between the germline ends. The CDR3 length is 15 residues. Germline CDR1 and CDR2: SGHAT and FQNNGV. This chain links TRBV11-2 with TRBJ1-3; D gene ambiguous. The sequence was collected from a human donor in good health. Sequenced material: sorted CD4+, CD8+, or CD8+CD57+ T cells (not recorded which) from PBMCs. CDR3 loop: CASSPVGQGGNTIYF. CDR3 nucleotide sequence: TGTGCCAGCAGCCCGGTGGGCCAAGGGGGAAACACCATATATTTT.